The table lists the clone carrying this T cell receptor beta chain with a count of one. These data belong to a study of blood T cell repertoires in COVID-19. Germline CDR1 SGHRS, CDR2 YFSETQ. Trimming pared 0 bases from V and 3 bases from J, leaving 9 bases between. The CDR3 contains 14 residues. Source study methods: The authors estimated nucleated cell counts from reference gene primer amplification. The data were produced by immunoSEQ multiplex PCR, yet TCRdb's version contains in-frame clones alone and is incomplete. The V and J calls and clone size were taken over from that table, and D and trimming were inferred from the DNA. The table records some 530,000 clones, 70% to 90% of them present only once.

The chain uses TRBV5-1 and TRBJ2-5; a possible D gene is TRBD1 (6 bases). The receptor was isolated from a human donor in a cohort sampled during active COVID-19. The sequenced sample consisted of peripheral blood. The CDR3 DNA follows: TGCGCCAGCAGCTTGGAGGCAGGGGAAGAGACCCAGTACTTC. Encoded protein: CASSLEAGEETQYF.